Shown below are 2 T cell receptor beta chains from a single sample sequenced in a study of monozygotic twins with inflammatory bowel disease. TCRdb re-analyzed the 5' RACE reads; it lists each CDR3 protein once, without DNA. Across more than 100,000 distinct CDR3 sequences, the top ten clones capture approximately 2% of the sample. The specimen was blood. These receptor sequences come from a human donor with ulcerative colitis or Crohn's disease, or a healthy co-twin of an affected twin (not recorded which).

V usage is TRBV6-5 and J usage is TRBJ2-3; TCRdb gives TRBD2 as the D gene, but with no DNA this cannot be confirmed. The CDR3 consists of 13 residues. Germline V gene data show CDR1 as MNHEY and CDR2 as SVGAGI. The CDR3 loop is CASSSREGLTQYF.

The chain combines TRBV12-3 or TRBV12-4 with TRBJ1-1; TCRdb selects TRBD1, and the lack of DNA leaves this call unchecked. This CDR3 has 14 residues. CDR3 region: CASTRDNKNTEAFF.